The sequence of this T cell receptor (beta chain) was determined in a study of Ad26.COV2.S vaccination and SARS-CoV-2 variants. Study at large: Intramuscular Ad26.COV2.S doses were given once or twice, 56 days apart.

Findings of the study overall: In vaccinated individuals, spike-specific CD8+ and CD4+ T cell responses reportedly displayed substantial breadth. Recipients of vaccine and of placebo showed similar breadth of their non-spike TCR repertoires.

This clone was counted once. Antigen: not known. Libraries were prepared by immunoSEQ multiplex PCR; TCRdb keeps only in-frame clonotypes and omits some of them. The sample records roughly 510,000 clones, roughly 85% being singletons. The treatment was: about 20 received Ad26.COV2.S at low or high dose, single or two shots; about 5 received placebo; per-sample allocation not given. It was on day 63 after the first vaccine or placebo injection that samples were taken. Sequencing was performed on peripheral blood, taken in a trial of Ad26.COV2.S vaccine versus placebo. The receptor's source is a person between 18 and 65 years old who received the Ad26.COV2.S COVID-19 vaccine or a placebo.

CDR3 residues: CASAEGDRYEQYF. CDR3 sequence (DNA): TGTGCCAGCGCCGAGGGAGATCGGTACGAGCAGTACTTC. The V and J genes are TRBV6-5 and TRBJ2-7; tentative D call: TRBD2 (5 bases). Germline CDR1 reads MNHEY; CDR2 reads SVGAGI. Trimming took off 8 bases at V and 4 bases at J, with 15 bases between the two ends. The CDR3 length is 13 residues.